This entry lists 30 T cell receptor beta chains sequenced from one sample in a study of post-analysis software for immune sequencing data. Findings and limits, study-wide: TRBV5-6, TRBV5-1 and TRBV20-1 were among 4 or 5 TRBV segments more frequent in patients than controls.

Each TCR beta cDNA library carried unique molecular identifiers. TCRdb reprocessed the PCR reads via MiXCR and lists one record per CDR3 protein. Of roughly 600,000 distinct CDR3 sequences in the sample, around 40% were seen once. For these receptors, no antigen is known. The sequencing input was blood. These receptors were taken from a girl aged 10-17 years with multiple sclerosis.

CDR3 sequence reads: CSVANSYEQYF. The CDR3 region has the DNA TGCAGCGTCGCAAACTCCTACGAGCAGTACTTC. V gene TRBV29-1 combines with J gene TRBJ2-7; no definite D call. V was shortened by 6 bases and J by 0 bases, with 6 bases between the two germline ends. In germline, CDR1 is SQVTM, CDR2 ANQGSEA. The CDR3 contains 11 residues.

This sequence joins TRBV5-1 and TRBJ1-1; 7 nucleotides align to TRBD1. The CDR3 covers 16 residues. The ends lost 5 bases at V and 4 bases at J; junction bases unmatched: 14. Germline assignment: CDR1 SGHRS and CDR2 YFSETQ. The CDR3 loop reads CASRRGSGTEGTEAFF. CDR3 coding DNA: TGCGCCAGCAGGAGAGGGTCCGGGACAGAAGGCACTGAAGCTTTCTTT.

As to this clonotype: The junction does not match germline at one end; this may be a read error. The CDR3 is CASSLVGLAGAVLHF. The CDR3, as DNA: TGTGCCAGCAGCTTAGTCGGACTAGCGGGAGCCGTCCTTCACTTC. The chain combines TRBV7-9 with TRBJ2-7, with 13 bases that match TRBD2. The CDR3 totals 15 residues. Germline CDR1 and CDR2: SEHNR and FQNEAQ (reference sequence).

This clonotype has just one count. This rearrangement joins TRBV11-3 to TRBJ2-5; D remains unclear. V was cut by 7 bases and J by 11 bases, with 17 bases left in between. This CDR3 comprises 12 residues. The germline V gene has CDR1 SGHNT and CDR2 YENEEA. This CDR3 is CASKLSSQEQYF. CDR3 bases: TGTGCCAGCAAGCTTTCAAGTCAGGAGCAGTACTTC. Supplemented by reference TRBV11-3 and TRBJ2-5, the full variable domain reads EAGVVQSPRYKIIEKKQPVAFWCNPISGHNTLYWYLQNLGQGPELLIRYENEEAVDDSQLPKDRFSAERLKGVDSTLKIQPAELGDSAVYLCASKLSSQEQYFGPGTRLLVL.

This clonotype has more than one count but fewer than ten. The chain carries TRBV6-5 and TRBJ2-1, with a possible D match to TRBD2 (6 bases). This CDR3 is built from 15 residues. From germline, CDR1 is MNHEY and CDR2 SVGAGI. Deletions cut 6 bases from V and 3 bases from J, with 15 bases between. In DNA form, the CDR3 reads TGTGCCAGCAGCCCGGGCGGGAATATCTACAATGAGCAGTTCTTC. Its translation: CASSPGGNIYNEQFF.

The genes are TRBV20-1 and TRBJ2-1; D ambiguous. This CDR3 has 14 amino acids. Germline assignment: CDR1 DFQATT and CDR2 SNEGSKA (reference sequence). V lost 6 bases to trimming and J lost 7 bases, with 19 bases between them. Written as DNA, the CDR3 is TGCAGTGCCACCGACCCCAAGGTCGGGAATGAGCAGTTCTTC. This gives the protein CSATDPKVGNEQFF.

The rearrangement uses TRBV2 and TRBJ2-3; 13 positions agree with TRBD2. In germline, CDR1 is SNHLY, CDR2 FYNNEI. Trimming removed 6 bases from V and 1 base from J; junction bases left unmatched: 13. This CDR3 region has 19 residues. The CDR3 DNA reads as TGTGCCAGCAGGGCACACCTGACTAGCGGGGGGTATCGCACAGATACGCAGTATTTT. As protein: CASRAHLTSGGYRTDTQYF.

The sample holds a few counts of this clonotype. The V and J genes are TRBV5-1 and TRBJ2-1, with 10 bases identical to TRBD2. Germline trimming cut 0 bases from V and 0 bases from J; bases unmatched to any gene: 9. This CDR3 region has 19 residues. Per the germline V gene, CDR1 is SGHRS and CDR2 is YFSETQ. CDR3 sequence: CASSLEGSGGFSSYNEQFF. The CDR3 nucleotides are TGCGCCAGCAGCTTGGAAGGTAGCGGGGGGTTTAGCTCCTACAATGAGCAGTTCTTC. The full variable domain, in which reference TRBV5-1 and TRBJ2-1 provide the parts outside the CDR3, is KAGVTQTPRYLIKTRGQQVTLSCSPISGHRSVSWYQQTPGQGLQFLFEYFSETQRNKGNFPGRFSGRQFSNSRSEMNVSTLELGDSALYLCASSLEGSGGFSSYNEQFFGPGTRLTVL.

This clonotype was seen a few times. V gene TRBV9 combines with J gene TRBJ2-7; D is uncertain. The length of the CDR3 is 14 residues. V dropped 0 bases and J dropped 1 base, with 8 bases sitting between them. The germline CDR1 and CDR2 sequences are SGDLS and YYNGEE. The CDR3 loop reads CASSVETASYEQYF. Here the CDR3 DNA reads TGTGCCAGCAGCGTAGAAACAGCTTCCTACGAGCAGTACTTC. The variable domain in full, completed from reference TRBV9 and TRBJ2-7, reads DSGVTQTPKHLITATGQRVTLRCSPRSGDLSVYWYQQSLDQGLQFLIQYYNGEERAKGNILERFSAQQFPDLHSELNLSSLELGDSALYFCASSVETASYEQYFGPGTRLTVT.

This clonotype turned up a few times. The J gene is TRBJ2-1, the V gene TRBV20-1; D unclear. CDR3 size: 11 residues. Germline V gene lookup returns CDR1 DFQATT and CDR2 SNEGSKA (reference sequence). V gave up 3 bases and J gave up 3 bases, with 3 bases separating them. CDR3 loop: CSARYYNEQFF. For the CDR3, the DNA is TGCAGTGCTAGGTACTACAATGAGCAGTTCTTC.

This chain joins TRBV15 and TRBJ2-1, with D perhaps TRBD1 or TRBD2 (5 bases each). This CDR3 comprises 16 residues. V lost 3 bases to trimming and J lost 3 bases, with 15 bases between them. Germline V CDR1 and CDR2: LNHNV, YYDKDF (reference sequence). The CDR3 DNA sequence: TGTGCCACCAGCAGCCCACGGGACGGTATCTACAATGAGCAGTTCTTC. Protein: CATSSPRDGIYNEQFF.

This clonotype was seen a few times. V and J are TRBV29-1 and TRBJ2-5; D is unresolved. V was pared by 4 bases and J by 4 bases, with 10 bases between. This CDR3 spans 12 amino acids. Germline V gene sequence: CDR1 SQVTM, CDR2 ANQGSEA. The CDR3 here is CSVGVLRETQYF. The CDR3, as DNA: TGCAGCGTTGGTGTACTACGAGAGACCCAGTACTTC.

With regard to this clonotype: A much bigger clone sits one base away, suggesting this may be a read error. The V and J genes are TRBV6-1 and TRBJ2-4, with D perhaps TRBD2 (6 bases). This CDR3 is built from 16 residues. V was shortened by 1 base and J by 0 bases, with 10 bases between the two germline ends. Germline V gives CDR1 MNHNS, CDR2 SASEGT. The CDR3 loop is CASSEGLVGAKNIQYF. CDR3 in DNA: TGTGCCAGCAGTGAAGGACTAGTGGGAGCCAAAAACATTCAGTACTTC.

Only a few counts were recorded for this clonotype. The chain couples TRBV20-1 to TRBJ2-5, with D unclear. The V end lost 4 bases, the J end lost 1 base, and 16 bases lay between the germline ends. In germline, CDR1 is DFQATT, CDR2 SNEGSKA (reference sequence). The CDR3 runs to 15 residues. CDR3 nucleotides: TGCAGTGCTAAAGGCTGGCACAGAGCCCAAGAGACCCAGTACTTC. It is translated as CSAKGWHRAQETQYF.

The chain uses TRBV5-1 and TRBJ2-5, with TRBD1 as a possible D gene (6 bases). The J call may be in error: the DNA end matches TRBJ2-7 better. CDR3 size: 15 residues. The germline V gene has CDR1 SGHRS and CDR2 YFSETQ. The CDR3 region has the DNA TGCGCCAGCAGCTGGAAGACGGACAGAAGCTGCGAGCAGTACTTC. Its protein is CASSWKTDRSCEQYF.

With regard to this clonotype: A read error may account for a junction end that differs from germline. The V call is TRBV29-1, the J call TRBJ2-6, with TRBD1 matching 10 bases. Per the germline V gene, CDR1 is SQVTM and CDR2 is ANQGSEA. The CDR3 spans 17 residues. The CDR3 loop reads CSVSTGQGLSGANVRTF. CDR3 bases: TGCAGCGTTAGTACGGGACAGGGGTTATCTGGGGCCAACGTCCGGACTTTC.

J is TRBJ2-3 and V is TRBV11-3, with 9 positions matching TRBD1. The CDR3 extends over 17 amino acids. Germline trimming cut 0 bases from V and 3 bases from J; bases unmatched to any gene: 7. The germline gives CDR1 SGHNT, CDR2 YENEEA. CDR3 amino acids: CASSLDPGQGRTDTQYF. The CDR3 DNA sequence: TGTGCCAGCAGCTTAGATCCCGGACAGGGGAGGACAGATACGCAGTATTTT.

This clonotype showed up just a few times. The chain joins TRBV29-1 to TRBJ2-5; TRBD2 agrees at 10 bases. The length of the CDR3 is 15 residues. CDR1 and CDR2 from the germline V gene are SQVTM and ANQGSEA. V trimming: 3 bases; J trimming: 2 bases; junction bases outside the gene matches: 6. This chain's CDR3 is CSVEGTSAIQETQYF. Here the CDR3 DNA reads TGCAGCGTTGAGGGGACTAGCGCGATACAAGAGACCCAGTACTTC. Filled out from reference TRBV29-1 and TRBJ2-5, the complete variable domain reads SAVISQKPSRDICQRGTSLTIQCQVDSQVTMMFWYRQQPGQSLTLIATANQGSEATYESGFVIDKFPISRPNLTFSTLTVSNMSPEDSSIYLCSVEGTSAIQETQYFGPGTRLLVL.

The DNA for the CDR3 is TGCGCCAGCAGCTTCCGGGACTCCTCCTCGAATGAGCAGTTCTTC. Translation: CASSFRDSSSNEQFF. The gene calls are TRBV5-1 and TRBJ2-1; the D gene is possibly TRBD2 (6 bases). CDR1 and CDR2 from the germline V gene are SGHRS and YFSETQ. Between the trimmed V and J ends, which lost 2 bases and 7 bases, there was a span of 16 bases. There are 15 residues in the CDR3.

This clonotype came up a few times. The genes are TRBV10-3 and TRBJ2-1; D perhaps matches TRBD2 (5 bases). Trimming cost V 2 bases and J 7 bases, with 9 bases left between them. The CDR3 consists of 13 residues. CDR1 is ENHRY and CDR2 is SYGVKD in the germline V gene. In nucleotides, the CDR3 is TGTGCCATCAGTGAGGAGGGAATGAATGAGCAGTTCTTC. Translation: CAISEEGMNEQFF.

The table lists this clonotype with a few counts. The gene calls are TRBV27 and TRBJ1-2; 7 nucleotides match TRBD1. Unmatched junction bases numbered 12, after V lost 4 bases and J lost 7 bases. The CDR3 runs 15 residues. CDR1 is MNHEY and CDR2 is SMNVEV in the germline V gene (reference sequence). CDR3 nucleotides: TGTGCCAGCAGTTCGGGGACAGCGTTTTTGGGTGGCTACACCTTC. Protein: CASSSGTAFLGGYTF.

The chain joins TRBV13 to TRBJ2-7; D remains unclear. The CDR3 is 18 residues long. The germline CDR1 and CDR2 sequences are PRHDT and FYEKMQ (reference sequence). V was cut by 1 base and J by 2 bases, with 21 bases left in between. CDR3 bases: TGTGCCAGCAGCTTAGAGTCGGTCTTCCCTGGATCAACCTACGAGCAGTACTTC. Translation gives CASSLESVFPGSTYEQYF.

This clonotype appeared once. This sequence joins TRBV5-1 and TRBJ1-1, with D perhaps matching TRBD1 (5 bases). This CDR3 comprises 13 residues. The V gene lost 5 bases and the J gene lost 9 bases, with 17 bases spanning the gap. The germline V gene has CDR1 SGHRS and CDR2 YFSETQ. Here the CDR3 reads CASSGSARAQAFF. CDR3 nucleotide sequence: TGCGCCAGCAGTGGATCGGCCAGGGCGCAAGCTTTCTTT.

The genes are TRBV5-4 and TRBJ2-1; tentatively, D is TRBD1 or TRBD2 (6 bases each). Deletions cut 4 bases from V and 9 bases from J, with 20 bases between. Germline-derived CDR1 and CDR2 are SGHNT and YYREEE (reference sequence). The CDR3 loop spans 15 amino acids. CDR3 amino acids: CASSVLTGANREQFF. The CDR3 DNA sequence: TGTGCCAGCAGCGTCTTGACGGGGGCCAACCGTGAGCAGTTCTTC.

This CDR3 reads CASSIFGSYEQYF. The CDR3, as DNA: TGTGCCAGCAGTATTTTCGGCTCCTACGAGCAGTACTTC. The chain links TRBV27 to TRBJ2-7; D is unclear. The CDR3 extends over 13 amino acids. The V end was cut by 5 bases, the J end by 0 bases, with 8 bases between. Germline CDR1 is MNHEY and CDR2 is SMNVEV (reference sequence).

This clonotype was counted a few times. V usage is TRBV27 and J usage is TRBJ2-6, with TRBD2 identical over 7 bases. The CDR3 has 16 residues. Germline CDR1 MNHEY, CDR2 SMNVEV (reference sequence). Losses at the gene ends were 1 base for V and 2 bases for J; bases not matched to a gene: 2. The CDR3 protein is CASSLLGGTGANVLTF. The CDR3 coding sequence is TGTGCCAGCAGTTTATTGGGAGGGACTGGGGCCAACGTCCTGACTTTC.

This clonotype has only a few counts. This chain uses TRBV11-2 with TRBJ2-1; no definite D call. Looked up from germline, CDR1 is SGHAT and CDR2 is FQNNGV. The CDR3 contains 13 residues. The germline V and J ends were trimmed by 2 bases and 4 bases, with 6 bases remaining between them. This chain's CDR3 is CASSLYMYNEQFF. The CDR3, as DNA: TGTGCCAGCAGCTTATATATGTACAATGAGCAGTTCTTC.

In this sample, this clonotype turned up many times. V is TRBV6-5 and J is TRBJ2-1, with 9 nucleotides matching TRBD1. The CDR3 totals 15 residues. The V segment lost 5 bases and the J segment 4 bases; nucleotides outside the gene matches: 6. Per the germline V gene, CDR1 is MNHEY and CDR2 is SVGAGI. In DNA form, the CDR3 reads TGTGCCAGCAGTCCCCCGGGACAGGGTTACAATGAGCAGTTCTTC. Encoded protein: CASSPPGQGYNEQFF.

This clonotype was seen more than once but under ten times. This rearrangement joins TRBV20-1 to TRBJ1-2, with TRBD1 matching 7 bases. The CDR3 runs 14 residues. Trimming took 6 bases from V and 4 from J; bases not matched to a gene: 11. CDR1 is DFQATT and CDR2 is SNEGSKA in the germline V gene (reference sequence). CDR3 loop: CSARRDRQIYGYTF. CDR3 nucleotide sequence: TGCAGTGCGAGACGGGACAGACAGATCTATGGCTACACCTTC.

V gene TRBV10-3 combines with J gene TRBJ1-2; D is unclear. The CDR3 is made up of 16 amino acids. Per germline, CDR1 ENHRY and CDR2 SYGVKD. Trimming stripped 0 bases from V and 1 base from J, with 12 bases between. The CDR3 loop is CAISESEPASNYGYTF. The CDR3 region has the DNA TGTGCCATCAGTGAGTCGGAGCCCGCAAGTAACTATGGCTACACCTTC.